Listed below are T cell receptor beta chains from one sample, sequenced in a study of blood T cell repertoires in COVID-19. Some clones are missing from TCRdb's copy, which holds only in-frame ones; the method was immunoSEQ multiplex PCR. The sample records about 140,000 clones, about 83% being singletons. The sample was peripheral blood. The receptor set was obtained from a man in his fifties or sixties with acute or convalescent COVID-19. The CDR3 runs from the conserved cysteine through the conserved F or W.

>TRBV3-1/TRBV3-2
CASSGLAGEGEQYF
>TRBV20-1
CSASGDRDTEAFF
>TRBV2
CASSGDSADTQYF
>TRBV5-6
CASSVQGEQYF
>TRBV5-1
CASRKLAGSQETQYF
>TRBV20-1
CSASILGGADYGYTF
>TRBV9
CASSARLQYNEQFF
>TRBV6-8
CASSGTEVGGSPQHF
>TRBV28
CASRTGQSTGELFF
>TRBV10-3
CAISATDTKNTEAFF
>TRBV7-8
CASSLARRMGEKLFF
>TRBV24-1
CATAARGSGANVLTF
>TRBV2
CASKKSGTDYYNEQFF
>TRBV2
CASSGRVQGNSPLHF
>TRBV16
CASSQSEGRDYGYTF
>TRBV5-5
CASTGGQGYYNEQFF
>TRBV7-8
CASSVPGQEGTEAFF
>TRBV3-1/TRBV3-2
CASSQGTGSIHEQFF
>TRBV7-3
CASSLGQGPYNEQFF
>TRBV5-1
CASSSRDSYNEQFF
>TRBV10-3
CAISETGQGYGYGYTF
>TRBV12-3/TRBV12-4
CASTRDSGNTIYF
>TRBV6-5
CASSSQANTEAFF
>TRBV2
CASRDRSTDTQYF
>TRBV7-6
CASSLGGGSSYEQYF
>TRBV14
CASSVRQGYTEAFF
>TRBV7-2
CASSFGQGGGYGYTF
>TRBV3-1/TRBV3-2
CASSQSTDQPQHF
>TRBV3-1/TRBV3-2
CASSQGPGTKETGELFF
>TRBV2
CASSEQTVTNTEAFF
>TRBV6-5
CASTGTGSNQPQHF
>TRBV28
CASSPWDSQETQYF